Included here is one T cell receptor (beta chain) sequence, with context. The data were taken from a study of T cells of healthy individuals. Germline CDR1 reads MNHNS; CDR2 reads SASEGT. The CDR3 runs to 15 residues. The V segment lost 4 bases and the J segment 7 bases; nucleotides outside the gene matches: 12. MiXCR was run by TCRdb on the 5' RACE reads, yielding one entry per CDR3 protein. The sample consists of around 40,000 distinct CDR3 sequences, 4% to 5.5% of them appearing once. The chain has TRBV6-1 and TRBJ2-7, with 8 bases fitting TRBD2. The TCR originated in a human donor in good health. CDR3 nucleotide sequence: TGTGCCAGCAGTGGGGTTCTGGGCGGGAGGAGTGAGCAGTACTTC. It specifies CASSGVLGGRSEQYF.